The T cell receptor beta chain under discussion was sequenced for a study of vaccination and CD4 T cells after COVID-19. At the level of the study: Post-COVID samples were collected a median 101 days following diagnosis, spanning 35 to 161.

The treatment is: roughly 10-day PBMC culture with coronavirus spike peptide pools or control peptides (ViraFEST assay). CD4+ T lymphocytes from the unexposed donor were collected before the COVID-19 pandemic (2011-2018). ViraFEST relied on peptide pools to expand antigen-specific T cells; the TCRs were sequenced afterward. At the Johns Hopkins FTIC core, DNA taken from cultured CD4+ T cells was sequenced by way of the Oncomine TCR Beta short-read assay. TCRdb fed the PCR reads into MiXCR, producing one record per CDR3 protein. This sample has 8,500 to 10,000 distinct CDR3 sequences; about 36% occur once, and the top ten carry over 10%. Germline-derived CDR1 and CDR2 are LNHNV and YYDKDF (reference sequence). With 5 bases removed from V and 0 bases from J, the gap between germline ends came to 11 bases. This CDR3 contains 15 residues. As for this clonotype: Its antigen is unknown.

This receptor was obtained from a human donor in good health. The chain links TRBV15 to TRBJ1-3; possibly TRBD1 for D (5 bases). The sequenced sample was CD4+ T cells from blood, cultured in vitro. Written as DNA, the CDR3 is TGTGCCACCAGCCGGGGGTCGATCTCTGGAAACACCATATATTTT. Residues: CATSRGSISGNTIYF.